These 6 T cell receptor beta chains came from one sample sequenced in a study of shared clonotypes between healthy human individuals. Sequenced by immunoSEQ multiplex PCR; TCRdb stores in-frame clones only, minus some. There are under 2,500,000 clones in the sample; approximately 96% occur only once, and approximately 0.13% lies in the top ten. The sequenced sample was naive CD4+ T cells sorted from blood. Subset defined: CD45RA+ positively selected. These receptors all come from a man aged 18 to 35 in good health.

This clone was found once. This rearrangement joins TRBV30 to TRBJ1-2; no reliable D call. CDR1 GTSNPN and CDR2 SVGIG come from the germline V gene (reference sequence). The V end was cut by 3 bases, the J end by 5 bases, with 13 bases between. This CDR3 has 13 amino acids. In nucleotides, the CDR3 is TGTGCCTGGAGCCCCGACTCTTTTTATGGCTACACCTTC. Amino acid sequence: CAWSPDSFYGYTF. Full variable domain (outside the CDR3, taken from reference TRBV30 and TRBJ1-2): SQTIHQWPATLVQPVGSPLSLECTVEGTSNPNLYWYRQAAGRGLQLLFYSVGIGQISSEVPQNLSASRPQDRQFILSSKKLLLSDSGFYLCAWSPDSFYGYTFGSGTRLTVV.

The chain is built from TRBV6-1 and TRBJ2-7; TRBD2 matches 9 bases. Germline trimming cut 2 bases from V and 1 base from J; bases unmatched to any gene: 3. This CDR3 is built from 15 residues. In germline, CDR1 is MNHNS, CDR2 SASEGT. The CDR3 protein is CASSESSGISYEQYF. The CDR3 DNA is TGTGCCAGCAGTGAATCTAGCGGGATATCCTACGAGCAGTACTTC.

In regard to this clone: The junction and the germline gene differ at one end; a read error may be behind it. The rearrangement uses TRBV7-7 and TRBJ2-3, with D possibly matching TRBD2 (5 bases). The germline gives CDR1 SSHAT, CDR2 FNYEAQ (reference sequence). The CDR3 runs to 13 residues. CDR3 nucleotide sequence: TGTGCTAGCAGCTTAGCGCAGACAGATACGCAGTATTTT. Protein product: CASSLAQTDTQYF.

The V gene is TRBV7-9, the J gene TRBJ1-3, with D maybe TRBD1 (6 bases). The CDR3 length is 13 residues. Looked up from germline, CDR1 is SEHNR and CDR2 is FQNEAQ (reference sequence). Trimming removed 10 bases from V and 0 bases from J, with 10 bases in between. CDR3 nucleotide sequence: TGTGCCAAGGGACATGACTCTGGAAACACCATATATTTT. Encoded protein: CAKGHDSGNTIYF.

The chain recombines TRBV28 with TRBJ1-6; possible D gene TRBD1, 5 bases. With 8 bases removed from V and 3 bases from J, the gap between germline ends came to 14 bases. Germline CDR1 reads MDHEN; CDR2 reads SYDVKM. The CDR3 spans 15 residues. The CDR3 loop is CASVPGGIYNSPLHF. The CDR3 bases are TGTGCCAGCGTCCCGGGGGGAATCTATAATTCACCCCTCCACTTT.

This chain joins TRBV18 and TRBJ1-3; no firm D call. V lost 4 bases and J 0 bases, leaving 22 bases between the germline ends. The germline gives CDR1 KGHSH, CDR2 LQKENI. The CDR3 sequence is 19 residues long. The CDR3 DNA follows: TGTGCCAGCTCACAACTACCGAGGGCAAAGGGTTCCTCTGGAAACACCATATATTTT. Amino acids: CASSQLPRAKGSSGNTIYF.